The present T cell receptor beta chain was sequenced within a study of blood T cell repertoires in COVID-19. Study summary: Samples came from the United States, Italy and Spain, spanning acute and convalescent COVID-19. PBMCs, B-cell-depleted T cells, or T cells were the source of the cDNA or gDNA that made up the material.

How the authors handled the data: Researchers report that nucleated cell counts were estimated from reference gene primer amplification. Some clones are missing from TCRdb's copy, which holds only in-frame ones; the method was immunoSEQ multiplex PCR. V, J and clone size derive from that table, while D and trimming were established from the DNA sequence. The sample holds some 40,000 clones; over 75% are singletons and the top ten take approximately 9.5%. Worth noting for this clone: Relative to the germline gene, one junction end is altered; a read error may explain this.

Sequences were obtained from peripheral blood. This receptor was obtained from a human donor in a cohort sampled during active COVID-19.

The CDR3 nucleotides are TGTGCCAGCAGCCCCAACAGGGGACCTCAGAACTTC. Its protein product is CASSPNRGPQNF. The V call is TRBV5-4, the J call TRBJ2-4; TRBD1 matches 7 bases. Germline lookup yields CDR1 SGHNT and CDR2 YYREEE (reference sequence). This CDR3 has 12 residues.